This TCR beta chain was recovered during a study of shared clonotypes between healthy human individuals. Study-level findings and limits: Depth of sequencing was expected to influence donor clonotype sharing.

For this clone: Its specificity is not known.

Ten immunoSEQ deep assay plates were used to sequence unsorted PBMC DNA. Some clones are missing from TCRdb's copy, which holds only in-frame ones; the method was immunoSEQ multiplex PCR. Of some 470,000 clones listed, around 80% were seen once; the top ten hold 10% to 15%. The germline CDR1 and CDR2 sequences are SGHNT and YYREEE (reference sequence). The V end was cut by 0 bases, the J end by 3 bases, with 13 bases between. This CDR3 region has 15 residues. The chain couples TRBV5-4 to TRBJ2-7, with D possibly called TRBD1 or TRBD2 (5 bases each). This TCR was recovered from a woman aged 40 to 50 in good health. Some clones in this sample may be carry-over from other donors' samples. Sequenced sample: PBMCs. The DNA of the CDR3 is TGTGCCAGCAGCTTGGCCCCGGGACGGAACTACGAGCAGTACTTC. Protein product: CASSLAPGRNYEQYF.